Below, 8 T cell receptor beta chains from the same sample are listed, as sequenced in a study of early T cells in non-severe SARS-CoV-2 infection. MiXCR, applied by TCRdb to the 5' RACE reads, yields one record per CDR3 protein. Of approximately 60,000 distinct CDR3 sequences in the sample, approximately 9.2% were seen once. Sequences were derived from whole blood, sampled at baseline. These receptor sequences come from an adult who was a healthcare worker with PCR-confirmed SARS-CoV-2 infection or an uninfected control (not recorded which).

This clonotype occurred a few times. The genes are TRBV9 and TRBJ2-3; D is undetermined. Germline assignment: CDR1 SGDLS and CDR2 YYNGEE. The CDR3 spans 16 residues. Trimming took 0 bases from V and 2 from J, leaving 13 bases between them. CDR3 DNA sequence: TGTGCCAGCAGCGTAGGCCAGCAGATTTCCACAGATACGCAGTATTTT. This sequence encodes CASSVGQQISTDTQYF.

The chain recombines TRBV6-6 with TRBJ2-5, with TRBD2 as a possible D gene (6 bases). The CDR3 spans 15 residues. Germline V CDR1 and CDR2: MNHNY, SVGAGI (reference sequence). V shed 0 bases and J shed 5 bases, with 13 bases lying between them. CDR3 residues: CASSYSSPRGETQYF. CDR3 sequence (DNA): TGTGCCAGCAGTTACTCATCCCCCCGGGGGGAGACCCAGTACTTC.

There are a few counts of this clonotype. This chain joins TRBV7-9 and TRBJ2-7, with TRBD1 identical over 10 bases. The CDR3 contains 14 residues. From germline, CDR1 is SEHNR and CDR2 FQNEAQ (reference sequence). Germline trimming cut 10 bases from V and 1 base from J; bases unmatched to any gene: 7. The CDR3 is CATYRDRGSYEQYF. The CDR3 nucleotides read TGTGCCACGTATAGGGACAGGGGTTCCTACGAGCAGTACTTC. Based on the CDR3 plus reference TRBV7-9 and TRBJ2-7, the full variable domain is DTGVSQNPRHKITKRGQNVTFRCDPISEHNRLYWYRQTLGQGPEFLTYFQNEAQLEKSRLLSDRFSAERPKGSFSTLEIQRTEQGDSAMYLCATYRDRGSYEQYFGPGTRLTVT.

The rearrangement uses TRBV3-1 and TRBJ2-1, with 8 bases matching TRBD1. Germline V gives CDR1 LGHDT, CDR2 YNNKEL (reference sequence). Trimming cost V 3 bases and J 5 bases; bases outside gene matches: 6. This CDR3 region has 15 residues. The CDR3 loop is CASSQGTGEDNEQFF. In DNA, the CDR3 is TGTGCCAGCAGCCAGGGGACAGGAGAGGACAATGAGCAGTTCTTC.

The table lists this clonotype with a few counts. CDR3 region: CASSQDWGQGLASSYEQYF. The DNA of the CDR3 is TGCGCCAGCAGCCAAGATTGGGGACAGGGATTGGCTAGCTCCTACGAGCAGTACTTC. The gene calls are TRBV4-1 and TRBJ2-7, with 9 bases aligning to TRBD1. Losses at the gene ends were 0 bases for V and 0 bases for J; bases not matched to a gene: 12. The CDR3 totals 19 residues. CDR1 is MGHRA and CDR2 is YSYEKL in the germline V gene.

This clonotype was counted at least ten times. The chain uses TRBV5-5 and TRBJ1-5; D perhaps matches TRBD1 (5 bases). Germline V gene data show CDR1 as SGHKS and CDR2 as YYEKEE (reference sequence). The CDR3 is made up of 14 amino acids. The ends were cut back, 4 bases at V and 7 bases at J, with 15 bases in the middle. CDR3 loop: CASSMGTARQPQHF. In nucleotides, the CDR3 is TGTGCCAGCAGCATGGGGACGGCGAGGCAGCCCCAGCATTTT. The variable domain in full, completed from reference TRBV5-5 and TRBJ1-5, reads DAGVTQSPTHLIKTRGQQVTLRCSPISGHKSVSWYQQVLGQGPQFIFQYYEKEERGRGNFPDRFSARQFPNYSSELNVNALLLGDSALYLCASSMGTARQPQHFGDGTRLSIL.

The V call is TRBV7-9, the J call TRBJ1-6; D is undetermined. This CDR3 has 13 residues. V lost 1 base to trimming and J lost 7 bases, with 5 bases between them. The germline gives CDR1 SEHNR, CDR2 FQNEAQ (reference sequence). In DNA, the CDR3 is TGTGCCAGCAGCTTAGGCCCCAATTCACCCCTCCACTTT. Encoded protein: CASSLGPNSPLHF.

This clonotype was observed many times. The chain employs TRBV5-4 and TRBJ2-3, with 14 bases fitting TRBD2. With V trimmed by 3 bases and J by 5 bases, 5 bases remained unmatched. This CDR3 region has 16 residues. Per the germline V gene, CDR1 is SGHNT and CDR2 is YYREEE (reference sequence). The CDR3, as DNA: TGTGCCAGCAGCTCGTCCGGGACTAGCGGGAGAGATACGCAGTATTTT. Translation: CASSSSGTSGRDTQYF.